These 10 T cell receptor beta chains share one sample of origin, sequenced in a study of STAT3 mutations in large granular lymphocyte leukemia. Study findings and constraints: At least one immunodominant TCR beta clonotype appeared in every T-cell large granular lymphocyte leukemia patient.

This table comes from immunoSEQ multiplex PCR, and its TCRdb copy is limited to in-frame clones, with some not included. The sample lists around 29,000 clones, approximately 86% occurring once. For these receptors, no antigen is known. The specimen was peripheral blood mononuclear cells. Receptors were obtained from a man in his 60s with T-cell large granular lymphocyte leukemia. Some clones in this sample may be carry-over from other donors' samples.

This clone occurred a few times. The chain is built from TRBV4-1 and TRBJ2-7, with a tentative D call TRBD1 (6 bases). The ends were cut back, 1 base at V and 1 base at J, with 14 bases in the middle. Germline V gives CDR1 MGHRA, CDR2 YSYEKL. This CDR3 comprises 16 residues. CDR3 sequence: CASSQAPGQSSYEQYF. The CDR3 DNA reads TGCGCCAGCAGCCAAGCCCCCGGACAGTCATCCTACGAGCAGTACTTC.

The chain joins TRBV18 to TRBJ2-5; 7 nucleotides line up with TRBD1. Trimming at V came to 5 bases and at J to 4 bases, leaving 4 bases not matched to a gene. The germline V gene encodes CDR1 KGHSH and CDR2 LQKENI. The CDR3 has 13 amino acids. The CDR3 nucleotides read TGTGCCAGCTCATCGGGGACAGCAGAGACCCAGTACTTC. The encoded protein is CASSSGTAETQYF.

The chain couples TRBV6-5 to TRBJ2-7, with 8 bases identical to TRBD1. Germline-derived CDR1 and CDR2 are MNHEY and SVGAGI. J was trimmed by 1 base and V by 6 bases; bases with no gene match: 8. The CDR3 is 15 residues long. The CDR3 DNA is TGTGCCAGCAGCCTAGGGACAGGAGGGTCCTACGAGCAGTACTTC. The encoded protein is CASSLGTGGSYEQYF.

This chain uses TRBV6-6 with TRBJ2-5; D is perhaps TRBD1 (5 bases). This CDR3 contains 14 residues. Deletions cut 4 bases from V and 3 bases from J, with 12 bases between. From germline, CDR1 is MNHNY and CDR2 SVGAGI (reference sequence). The CDR3 DNA reads as TGTGCCAGCAGTTTAGTTGACAGAAAAGAGACCCAGTACTTC. Translating it yields CASSLVDRKETQYF.

The rearrangement joins TRBV21-1 to TRBJ2-7; the table's D call, TRBD1, has no DNA check behind it. TRBV21-1 is classified as a pseudogene. CDR3 length: 16 residues. The DNA of the CDR3 is TGTGCCAGCAGACGCCACACGGGGACAGGCGTGGACGAGCAGTACTTC. It translates to CASRRHTGTGVDEQYF.

The CDR3 loop is CASSTMLTDTQYF. The DNA of the CDR3 is TGTGCCAGTAGTACTATGCTCACAGATACGCAGTATTTT. This chain uses TRBV19 with TRBJ2-3; D gene ambiguous. The germline gives CDR1 LNHDA, CDR2 SQIVND (reference sequence). This CDR3 comprises 13 residues. V lost 4 bases, J lost 2 bases, and 7 bases lay in between. The full variable domain, with the rest looked up from reference TRBV19 and TRBJ2-3, is DGGITQSPKYLFRKEGQNVTLSCEQNLNHDAMYWYRQDPGQGLRLIYYSQIVNDFQKGDIAEGYSVSREKKESFPLTVTSAQKNPTAFYLCASSTMLTDTQYFGPGTRLTVL.

This clone was seen only once. The chain recombines TRBV5-1 with TRBJ1-1; the D is unclear. The CDR3 has 15 residues. The germline gives CDR1 SGHRS, CDR2 YFSETQ. The V and J ends lost 4 bases and 4 bases respectively, with 17 bases between them. CDR3 nucleotides: TGCGCCAGCAGCCCTGGGTCCGTGATGGGCACTGAAGCTTTCTTT. Translation: CASSPGSVMGTEAFF.

A few counts support this clone. This rearrangement joins TRBV5-8 to TRBJ2-7, with 9 nucleotides matching TRBD1. The CDR3 extends over 15 amino acids. Germline trimming cut 4 bases from V and 4 bases from J; bases unmatched to any gene: 9. The germline V gene has CDR1 SGHTS and CDR2 YDEGEE. The CDR3: CASSLWGTGRYEQYF. CDR3 in DNA: TGTGCCAGCAGCCTCTGGGGGACAGGGAGGTACGAGCAGTACTTC.

The V call is TRBV19, the J call TRBJ1-5; TRBD1 might be the D (6 bases). Germline V gives CDR1 LNHDA, CDR2 SQIVND (reference sequence). V lost 2 bases and J 5 bases, leaving 19 bases between the germline ends. The CDR3 sequence is 17 residues long. The CDR3 loop is CASSIRGGGHSDQPQHF. The CDR3 coding sequence is TGTGCCAGTAGTATACGTGGTGGGGGGCATTCGGATCAGCCCCAGCATTTT.

This rearrangement joins TRBV7-2 to TRBJ1-5; D is possibly TRBD1 (6 bases). The germline V gene encodes CDR1 SGHTA and CDR2 FQGNSA. CDR3 length: 14 amino acids. Between the trimmed V and J ends, which lost 5 bases and 4 bases, there was a span of 12 bases. As DNA, the CDR3 is TGTGCCAGCAGCAATCAGGGGCCGAATCAGCCCCAGCATTTT. This translates into CASSNQGPNQPQHF.